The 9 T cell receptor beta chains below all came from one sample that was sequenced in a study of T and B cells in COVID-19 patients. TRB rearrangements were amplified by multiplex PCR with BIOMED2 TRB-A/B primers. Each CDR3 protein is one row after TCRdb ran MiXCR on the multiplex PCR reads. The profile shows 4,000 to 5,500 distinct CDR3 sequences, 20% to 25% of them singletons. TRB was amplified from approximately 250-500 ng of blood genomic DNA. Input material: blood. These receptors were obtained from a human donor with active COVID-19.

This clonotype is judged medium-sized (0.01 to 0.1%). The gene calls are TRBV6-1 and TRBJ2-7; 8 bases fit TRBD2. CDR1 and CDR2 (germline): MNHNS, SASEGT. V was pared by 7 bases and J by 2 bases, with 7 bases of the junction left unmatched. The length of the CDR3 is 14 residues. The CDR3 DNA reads TGTGCCAGCACCCGGCTAGCGGGCACCTACGAGCAGTACTTC. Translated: CASTRLAGTYEQYF.

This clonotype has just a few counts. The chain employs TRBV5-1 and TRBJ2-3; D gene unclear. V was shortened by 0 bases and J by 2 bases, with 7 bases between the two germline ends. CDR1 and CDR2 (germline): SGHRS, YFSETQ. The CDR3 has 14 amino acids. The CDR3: CASSLGGTTDTQYF. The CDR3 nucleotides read TGCGCCAGCAGCTTGGGGGGTACCACAGATACGCAGTATTTT.

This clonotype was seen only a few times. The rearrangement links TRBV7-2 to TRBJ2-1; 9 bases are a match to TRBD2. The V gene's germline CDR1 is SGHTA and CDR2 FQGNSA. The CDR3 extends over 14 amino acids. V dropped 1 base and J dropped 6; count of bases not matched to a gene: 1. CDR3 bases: TGTGCCAGCAGCTTAGGCGGGAGGGCCAATGAGCAGTTCTTC. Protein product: CASSLGGRANEQFF.

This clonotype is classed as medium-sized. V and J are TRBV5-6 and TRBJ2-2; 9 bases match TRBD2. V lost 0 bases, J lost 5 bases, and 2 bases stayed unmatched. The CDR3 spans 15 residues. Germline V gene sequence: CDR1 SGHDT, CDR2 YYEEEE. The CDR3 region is CASSLGLAGTGELFF. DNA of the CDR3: TGTGCCAGCAGCTTGGGGCTAGCGGGAACCGGGGAGCTGTTTTTT.

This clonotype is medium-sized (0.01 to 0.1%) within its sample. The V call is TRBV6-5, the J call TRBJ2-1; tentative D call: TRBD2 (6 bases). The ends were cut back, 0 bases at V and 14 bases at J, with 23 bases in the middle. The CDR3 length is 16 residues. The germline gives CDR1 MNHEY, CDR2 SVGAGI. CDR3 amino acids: CASSYSPSETKRDKFF. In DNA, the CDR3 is TGTGCCAGCAGTTACTCGCCTAGCGAGACAAAGCGCGACAAGTTCTTC.

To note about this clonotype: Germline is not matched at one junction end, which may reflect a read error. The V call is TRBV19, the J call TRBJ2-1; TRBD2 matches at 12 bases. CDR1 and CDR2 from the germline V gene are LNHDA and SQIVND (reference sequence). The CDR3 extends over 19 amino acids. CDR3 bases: TGTGCCAGCAGTATAGGGACTAGCGGGCGGGGTAGCTCCTACAATGAGCAGTTCTTC. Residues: CASSIGTSGRGSSYNEQFF.

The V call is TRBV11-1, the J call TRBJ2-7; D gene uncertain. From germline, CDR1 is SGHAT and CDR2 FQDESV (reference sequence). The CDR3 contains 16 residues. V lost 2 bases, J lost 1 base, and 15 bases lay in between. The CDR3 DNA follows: TGTGCCAGCAGCTTAAAAGGGTGGGCCGCGTCCTACGAGCAGTACTTC. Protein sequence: CASSLKGWAASYEQYF.

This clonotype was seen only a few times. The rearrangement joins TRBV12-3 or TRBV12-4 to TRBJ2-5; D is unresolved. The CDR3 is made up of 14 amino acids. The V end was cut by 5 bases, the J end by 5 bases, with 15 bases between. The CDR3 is CASSPQAFGETQYF. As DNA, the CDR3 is TGTGCCAGCAGTCCCCAGGCGTTTGGGGAGACCCAGTACTTC.

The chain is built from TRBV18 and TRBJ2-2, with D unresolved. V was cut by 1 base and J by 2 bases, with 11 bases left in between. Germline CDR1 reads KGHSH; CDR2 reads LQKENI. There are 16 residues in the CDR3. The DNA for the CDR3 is TGTGCCAGCTCACCACTGGCTACCTCAAACACCGGGGAGCTGTTTTTT. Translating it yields CASSPLATSNTGELFF.